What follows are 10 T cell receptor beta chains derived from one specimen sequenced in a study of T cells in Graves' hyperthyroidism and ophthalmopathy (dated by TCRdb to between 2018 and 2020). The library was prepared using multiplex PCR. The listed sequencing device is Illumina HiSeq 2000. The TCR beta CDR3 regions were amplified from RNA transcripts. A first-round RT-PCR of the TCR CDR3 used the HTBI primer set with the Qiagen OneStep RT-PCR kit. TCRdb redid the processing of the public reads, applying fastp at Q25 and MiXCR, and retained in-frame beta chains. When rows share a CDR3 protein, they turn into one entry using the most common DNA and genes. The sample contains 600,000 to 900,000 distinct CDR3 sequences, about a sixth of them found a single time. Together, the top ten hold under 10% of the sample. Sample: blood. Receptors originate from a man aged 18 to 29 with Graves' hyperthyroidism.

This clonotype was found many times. The CDR3 region is CATSPVSTDTQYF. In DNA form, the CDR3 reads TGTGCCACCTCGCCCGTCAGCACAGATACGCAGTATTTT. The chain carries TRBV28 and TRBJ2-3; D uncertain. The CDR3 runs to 13 residues. Germline values: CDR1 MDHEN, CDR2 SYDVKM. Trimming shortened V by 10 bases and J by 0 bases, and 11 bases separated the two germline ends.

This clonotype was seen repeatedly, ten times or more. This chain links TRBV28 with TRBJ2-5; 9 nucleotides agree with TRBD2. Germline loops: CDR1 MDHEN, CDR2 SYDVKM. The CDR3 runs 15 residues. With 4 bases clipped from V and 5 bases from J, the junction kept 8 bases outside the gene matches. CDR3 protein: CASSWGASGTETQYF. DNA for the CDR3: TGTGCCAGCAGTTGGGGGGCTAGCGGGACTGAGACCCAGTACTTC.

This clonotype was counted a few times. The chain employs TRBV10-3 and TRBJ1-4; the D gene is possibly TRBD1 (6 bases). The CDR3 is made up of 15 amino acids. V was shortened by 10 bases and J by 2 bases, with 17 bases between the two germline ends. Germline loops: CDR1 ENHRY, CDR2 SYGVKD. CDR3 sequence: CATLKHQGTNEKLFF. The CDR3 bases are TGTGCCACCCTCAAACATCAGGGGACTAATGAAAAACTGTTTTTT.

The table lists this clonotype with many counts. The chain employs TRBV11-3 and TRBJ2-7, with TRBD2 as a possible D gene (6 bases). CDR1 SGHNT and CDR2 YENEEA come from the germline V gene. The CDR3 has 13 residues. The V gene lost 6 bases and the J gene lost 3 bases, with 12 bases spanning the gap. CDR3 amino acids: CASSWGLHYEQYF. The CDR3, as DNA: TGTGCCAGCAGTTGGGGACTGCACTACGAGCAGTACTTC. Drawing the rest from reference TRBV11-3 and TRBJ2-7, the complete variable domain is EAGVVQSPRYKIIEKKQPVAFWCNPISGHNTLYWYLQNLGQGPELLIRYENEEAVDDSQLPKDRFSAERLKGVDSTLKIQPAELGDSAVYLCASSWGLHYEQYFGPGTRLTVT.

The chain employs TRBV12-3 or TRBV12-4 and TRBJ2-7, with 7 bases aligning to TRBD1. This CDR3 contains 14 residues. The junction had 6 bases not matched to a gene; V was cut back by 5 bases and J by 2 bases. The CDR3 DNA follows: TGTGCCAGCAGTGGGATACAGGGGACCTACGAGCAGTACTTC. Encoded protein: CASSGIQGTYEQYF.

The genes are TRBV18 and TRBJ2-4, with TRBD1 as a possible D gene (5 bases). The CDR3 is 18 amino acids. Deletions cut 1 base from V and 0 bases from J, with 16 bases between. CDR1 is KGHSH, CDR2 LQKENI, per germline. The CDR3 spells CASSPLGRQYGAKNIQYF. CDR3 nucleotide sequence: TGTGCCAGCTCACCACTAGGGCGACAGTATGGAGCCAAAAACATTCAGTACTTC. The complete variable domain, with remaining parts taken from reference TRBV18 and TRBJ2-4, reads NAGVMQNPRHLVRRRGQEARLRCSPMKGHSHVYWYRQLPEEGLKFMVYLQKENIIDESGMPKERFSAEFPKEGPSILRIQQVVRGDSAAYFCASSPLGRQYGAKNIQYFGAGTRLSVL.

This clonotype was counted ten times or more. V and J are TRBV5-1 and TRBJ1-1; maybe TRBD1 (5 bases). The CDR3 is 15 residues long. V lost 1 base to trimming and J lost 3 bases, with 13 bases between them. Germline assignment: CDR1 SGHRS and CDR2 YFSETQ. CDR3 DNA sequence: TGCGCCAGCAGCTTGACCCGGGGGGGGTACACTGAAGCTTTCTTT. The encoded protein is CASSLTRGGYTEAFF.

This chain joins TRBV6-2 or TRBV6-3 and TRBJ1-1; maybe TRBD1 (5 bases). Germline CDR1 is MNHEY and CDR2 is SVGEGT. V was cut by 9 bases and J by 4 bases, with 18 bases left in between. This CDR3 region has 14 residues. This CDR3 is CASAGTAIFTEAFF. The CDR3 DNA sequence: TGTGCCAGTGCCGGGACGGCCATTTTCACTGAAGCTTTCTTT.

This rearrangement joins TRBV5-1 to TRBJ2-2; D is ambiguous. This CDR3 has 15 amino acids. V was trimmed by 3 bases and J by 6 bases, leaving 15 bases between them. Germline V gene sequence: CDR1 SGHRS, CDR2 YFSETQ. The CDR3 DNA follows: TGCGCCAGCAGCTCCTTTACGGACCGCCCCGGGGAGCTGTTTTTT. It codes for CASSSFTDRPGELFF.

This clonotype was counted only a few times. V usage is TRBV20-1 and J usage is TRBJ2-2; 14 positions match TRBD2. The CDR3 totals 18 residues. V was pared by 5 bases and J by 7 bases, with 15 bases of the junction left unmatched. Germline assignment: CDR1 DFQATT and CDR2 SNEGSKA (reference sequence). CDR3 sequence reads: CSAYIPGLAGAGGGELFF. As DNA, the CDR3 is TGCAGTGCTTACATCCCGGGACTAGCGGGAGCGGGGGGCGGGGAGCTGTTTTTT.